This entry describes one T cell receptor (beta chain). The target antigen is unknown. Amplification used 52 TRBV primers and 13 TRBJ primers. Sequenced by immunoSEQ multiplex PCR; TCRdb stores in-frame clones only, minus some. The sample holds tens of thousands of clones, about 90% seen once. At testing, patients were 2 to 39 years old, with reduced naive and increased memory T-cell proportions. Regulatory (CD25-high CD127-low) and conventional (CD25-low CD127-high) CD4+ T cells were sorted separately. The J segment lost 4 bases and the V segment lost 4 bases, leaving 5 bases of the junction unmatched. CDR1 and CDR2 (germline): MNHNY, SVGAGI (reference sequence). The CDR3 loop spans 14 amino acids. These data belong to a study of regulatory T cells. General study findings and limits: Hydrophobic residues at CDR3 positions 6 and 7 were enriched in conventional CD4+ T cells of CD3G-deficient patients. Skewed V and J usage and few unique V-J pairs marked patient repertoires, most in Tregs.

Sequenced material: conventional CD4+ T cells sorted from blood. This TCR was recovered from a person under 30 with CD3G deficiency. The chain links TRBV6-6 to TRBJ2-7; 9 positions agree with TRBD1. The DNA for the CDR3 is TGTGCCAGCAGTTCTGGACAGGGGAGTTACGAGCAGTACTTC. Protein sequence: CASSSGQGSYEQYF.